The count of the clone carrying this TCR beta chain is one. Its antigen remains unidentified. The primer mix had 60 Vbeta and 13 Jbeta primers. Here immunoSEQ multiplex PCR was the method, and the copy in TCRdb shows in-frame clones only, minus some. The table includes around 100,000 clones, around 75% detected once. Germline values: CDR1 SEHNR, CDR2 FQNEAQ (reference sequence). Trimming cost V 7 bases and J 2 bases, with 21 bases left between them. CDR3 length: 16 residues. This entry is derived from a study of cytomegalovirus exposure and HLA in healthy donors. Regarding the study as a whole: In terms of immune exposure information, only CMV serostatus was available. Across donors, sequencing depth was assumed by presence/absence analyses to be roughly uniform. What a later analysis showed was that several of the most significant clusters appeared linked to common viral pathogens.

The J gene is TRBJ2-7, the V gene TRBV7-9; weak D call: TRBD1 (6 bases). This clonotype was sampled from a woman aged 30 to 39 in good health and CMV-seronegative. The sample was PBMCs. The DNA for the CDR3 is TGTGCCAGCACCCCCCCGTCATCCAGGGGACCCTACGAGCAGTACTTC. Its protein is CASTPPSSRGPYEQYF.